Sequencing of this T cell receptor (beta chain) was carried out in a study of T cell changes during pregnancy in multiple sclerosis. TCRdb's table, derived via immunoSEQ multiplex PCR, lists solely in-frame clones and lacks some. This sample has about 42,000 clones, with roughly 96% found just once. Germline assignment: CDR1 KGHSH and CDR2 LQKENI. CDR3 length: 18 residues. V lost 4 bases, J lost 5 bases, and 16 bases stayed unmatched. This specimen consisted of peripheral blood, obtained in the second trimester of pregnancy. The sequence derives from a female donor with multiple sclerosis, enrolled in a pregnancy study. V gene TRBV18 combines with J gene TRBJ1-5; 8 bases are a match to TRBD1. The CDR3 DNA sequence: TGTGCCAGCTCACGTACACTCCGGGACAGGAATAGTGATCAGCCCCAGCATTTT. Protein: CASSRTLRDRNSDQPQHF.